This T cell receptor beta chain was observed in a study of early T cells in non-severe SARS-CoV-2 infection. As for the study in general: Unsorted whole-blood RNA was sequenced in bulk, leaving chains unpaired. Notes on the study in general: Lookups in VDJdb leaned toward anti-spike CD8 responses and missed private and CD4 specificities.

Unique molecular identifiers (one per individual cDNA molecule) were attached. A single record per CDR3 protein comes from TCRdb applying MiXCR to the 5' RACE reads. This sample has 55,000 to 75,000 distinct CDR3 sequences, with around 12% found just once. Germline CDR1 MNHEY, CDR2 SVGEGT. The germline V and J ends were trimmed by 6 bases and 2 bases, with 20 bases remaining between them. CDR3 length: 16 amino acids. As concerns this clonotype: Its antigen is undetermined.

The sample was whole blood. This TCR was recovered from an adult who was a healthcare worker with PCR-confirmed SARS-CoV-2 infection or an uninfected control (not recorded which). The rearrangement uses TRBV6-2 or TRBV6-3 and TRBJ2-7, with a possible D match to TRBD1 (6 bases). The CDR3 spells CASRRTVTSFTYEQYF. The CDR3, as DNA: TGTGCCAGCAGGCGGACAGTAACCTCTTTTACCTACGAGCAGTACTTC.